The 5 T cell receptor beta chains presented below share a single source sample, sequenced in a study of blood T cell repertoires in COVID-19. Assay: immunoSEQ multiplex PCR; the TCRdb copy retains only in-frame clones and omits some. The sample carries about 89,000 clones, roughly 96% recorded once. Specimen: peripheral blood. The origin of the receptors is a human donor with active COVID-19. The donor label of this sample is uncertain.

The CDR3 DNA is TGTGCCAGCAGCCCCCGACGGAGGAACACTGAAGCTTTCTTT. As protein: CASSPRRRNTEAFF. J is TRBJ1-1 and V is TRBV6-5, with D hard to call. The CDR3 runs to 14 residues. In germline, CDR1 is MNHEY, CDR2 SVGAGI. Trimming stripped 6 bases from V and 1 base from J, with 12 bases between.

The V call is TRBV4-1, the J call TRBJ2-2, with a weak D call TRBD1 (6 bases). Trimming took 1 base from V and 4 from J, leaving 10 bases between them. CDR1 and CDR2 from the germline V gene are MGHRA and YSYEKL. The CDR3 consists of 15 residues. Written as DNA, the CDR3 is TGCGCCAGCAGCCAAGCCGGGACATCCACCGGGGAGCTGTTTTTT. It codes for CASSQAGTSTGELFF.

The chain uses TRBV3-1 (or the pseudogene TRBV3-2) and TRBJ2-2; 7 positions agree with TRBD2. The CDR3 has 15 residues. The germline gives CDR1 LGHDT, CDR2 YNNKEL (reference sequence). V was pared by 5 bases and J by 5 bases, with 8 bases of the junction left unmatched. CDR3 DNA: TGTGCCAGCAGCATGGGGGGGTTAAAGACCGGGGAGCTGTTTTTT. Residues: CASSMGGLKTGELFF.

This rearrangement joins TRBV3-1 (or the pseudogene TRBV3-2) to TRBJ2-7; the match to TRBD2 covers 10 bases. CDR3 size: 14 residues. The J segment lost 5 bases and the V segment lost 4 bases, leaving 5 bases of the junction unmatched. CDR1 is LGHDT and CDR2 is YNNKEL in the germline V gene (reference sequence). The CDR3 region has the DNA TGTGCCAGCAGCCTACTAGCGGGGAGGGACGAGCAGTACTTC. Protein: CASSLLAGRDEQYF.

The rearrangement links TRBV7-9 to TRBJ2-1; perhaps TRBD1 as D (6 bases). The CDR3 totals 16 residues. V lost 1 base and J lost 4, with 14 bases in between. The germline CDR1 and CDR2 sequences are SEHNR and FQNEAQ (reference sequence). The CDR3: CASSLGGLVGYNEQFF. CDR3 bases: TGTGCCAGCAGCTTAGGGGGGCTAGTTGGGTACAATGAGCAGTTCTTC. Looking up the rest from reference TRBV7-9 and TRBJ2-1 gives the full variable domain: DTGVSQNPRHKITKRGQNVTFRCDPISEHNRLYWYRQTLGQGPEFLTYFQNEAQLEKSRLLSDRFSAERPKGSFSTLEIQRTEQGDSAMYLCASSLGGLVGYNEQFFGPGTRLTVL.